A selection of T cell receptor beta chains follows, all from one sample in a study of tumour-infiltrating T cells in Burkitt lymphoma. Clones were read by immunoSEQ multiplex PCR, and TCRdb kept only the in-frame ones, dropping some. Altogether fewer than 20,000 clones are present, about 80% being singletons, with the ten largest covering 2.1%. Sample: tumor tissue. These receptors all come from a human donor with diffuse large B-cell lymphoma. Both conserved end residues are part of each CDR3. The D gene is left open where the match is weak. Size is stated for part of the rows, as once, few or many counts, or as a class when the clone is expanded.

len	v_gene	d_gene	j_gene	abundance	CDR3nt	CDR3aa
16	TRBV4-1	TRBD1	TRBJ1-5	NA	TGCGCCAGCAGCCAAGCTACCGACAGGGGAGCTCAGCCCCAGCATTTT	CASSQATDRGAQPQHF
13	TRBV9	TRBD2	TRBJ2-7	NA	TGTGCCAGCAGTGCGGGAGTGACGTACGAGCAGTACTTC	CASSAGVTYEQYF
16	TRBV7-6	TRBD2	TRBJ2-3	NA	TGTGCCAGCAGCCCTAGCGGGGGGCCTAGCACAGATACGCAGTATTTT	CASSPSGGPSTDTQYF
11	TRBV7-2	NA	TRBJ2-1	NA	TGTGCCAGCAGCATCGTGGTTGAGCAGTTCTTC	CASSIVVEQFF
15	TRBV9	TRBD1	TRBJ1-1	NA	TGTGCCAGCAGCGTAGAAGACAGGGCGAACACTGAAGCTTTCTTT	CASSVEDRANTEAFF
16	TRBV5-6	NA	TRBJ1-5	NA	TGTGCCAGCAGCACCCTACAGGGCCTTAGCAATCAGCCCCAGCATTTT	CASSTLQGLSNQPQHF
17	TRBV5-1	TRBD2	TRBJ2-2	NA	TGCGCCAGCAGCCTCCGGACTAGCGGGGGCCGAGCCGGGGAGCTGTTTTTT	CASSLRTSGGRAGELFF
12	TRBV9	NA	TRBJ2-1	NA	TGTGCCAGCAATCCGGGATACAATGAGCAGTTCTTC	CASNPGYNEQFF
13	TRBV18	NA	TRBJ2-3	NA	TGTGCCAGCTCACCACCAGGGTTTCATACGCAGTATTTT	CASSPPGFHTQYF
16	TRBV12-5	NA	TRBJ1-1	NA	TGTGCTAGTGGTTTGCCCAGCGGGGTTGGGAACACTGAAGCTTTCTTT	CASGLPSGVGNTEAFF
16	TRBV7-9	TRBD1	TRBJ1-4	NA	TGTGCCAGCAGCACGGACAGGGAAAGGCCTAAGGAAAAACTGTTTTTT	CASSTDRERPKEKLFF
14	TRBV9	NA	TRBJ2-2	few	TGTGCCAGCAGCCCCCGGACTAACACCGGGGAGCTGTTTTTT	CASSPRTNTGELFF
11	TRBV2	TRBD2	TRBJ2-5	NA	TGTGCCAGCACTATTGGGAGGGAGGAGTACTTC	CASTIGREEYF
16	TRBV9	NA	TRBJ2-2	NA	TGTGCCAGCAGCGTAGCCCAGGGTTCGAACACCGGGGAGCTGTTTTTT	CASSVAQGSNTGELFF
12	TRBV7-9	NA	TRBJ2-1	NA	TGTGCCAGCAGCTTGGCCGCTAATGAGCAGTTCTTC	CASSLAANEQFF
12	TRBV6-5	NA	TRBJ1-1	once	TGTGCCAGCACCAGTACCAACACTGAAGCTTTCTTT	CASTSTNTEAFF
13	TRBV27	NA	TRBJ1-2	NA	TGTGCCAGCAGCATGGGCGGAAACTATGGCTACACCTTC	CASSMGGNYGYTF
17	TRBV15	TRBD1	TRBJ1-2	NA	TGTGCCACCAGCAGAGATTGGGGGACAGGGGTAGAGTATGGCTACACCTTC	CATSRDWGTGVEYGYTF
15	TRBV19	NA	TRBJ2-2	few	TGTGCCAGTAGTATTCCACAGATGAACACCGGGGAGCTGTTTTTT	CASSIPQMNTGELFF
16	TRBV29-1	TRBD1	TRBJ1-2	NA	TGCAGCGTTGCCTCCACAGGGGGTTTTTCTAACTATGACTACACCTTC	CSVASTGGFSNYDYTF
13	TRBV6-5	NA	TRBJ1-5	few	TGTGCCAGCGCGGGGACGGGCAATCAGCCCCAGCATTTT	CASAGTGNQPQHF
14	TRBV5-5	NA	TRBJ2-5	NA	TGTGCCAGCAGCCCGAGATACGGGGAAGAGACCCAGTACTTC	CASSPRYGEETQYF
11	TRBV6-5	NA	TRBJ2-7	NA	TGTGCCAGCAGCTTTCTCTCCGAGCAGTACTTC	CASSFLSEQYF
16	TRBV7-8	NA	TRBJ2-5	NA	TGTGCCAGCAGCTTAGAAGCGAGGGGAAACCTAGAGACCCAGTACTTC	CASSLEARGNLETQYF
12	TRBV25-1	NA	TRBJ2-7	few	TGTGCCAGCAGTGATCTCAGCTCCGAGCAGTACTTC	CASSDLSSEQYF
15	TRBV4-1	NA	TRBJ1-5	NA	TGCGCCAGCAGCCAAGGTACAGGTCGAAATCAGCCCCAGCATTTT	CASSQGTGRNQPQHF
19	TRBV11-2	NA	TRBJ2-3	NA	TGTGCCAGCAGCTTAGATAATACCGCAGGGGCCCATAGCACAGATACGCAGTATTTT	CASSLDNTAGAHSTDTQYF
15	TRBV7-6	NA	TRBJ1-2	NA	TGTGCCAGCAGCCCCCGGGCGGGTGCTAACTATGGCTACACCTTC	CASSPRAGANYGYTF
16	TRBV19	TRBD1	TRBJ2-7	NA	TGTGCCAGTAGTCGACGCGGGACAGGTATCTCCTACGAGCAGTACTTC	CASSRRGTGISYEQYF
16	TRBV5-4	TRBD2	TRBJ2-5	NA	TGTGCCAGCAGCTCCCGGACTAGCGGTATCATGGAGACCCAGTACTTC	CASSSRTSGIMETQYF
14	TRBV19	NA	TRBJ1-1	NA	TGTGCCAGTAGTATTTTTGGATTGAACACTGAAGCTTTCTTT	CASSIFGLNTEAFF
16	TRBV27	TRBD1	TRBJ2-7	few	TGTGCCAGCAGTTCGTCCCGGGGACAGGGGATCCACGAGCAGTACTTC	CASSSSRGQGIHEQYF
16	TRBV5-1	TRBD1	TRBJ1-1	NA	TGCGCCAGCAGCCAAGGATCAGGGGGCTTGAACACTGAAGCTTTCTTT	CASSQGSGGLNTEAFF
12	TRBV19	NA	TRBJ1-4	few	TGTGCCAGTAGTATCCGGAATGAAAAACTGTTTTTT	CASSIRNEKLFF
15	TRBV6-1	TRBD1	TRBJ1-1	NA	TGTGCCAGCAGTGAGGACAGGGGGAGGTTCACTGAAGCTTTCTTT	CASSEDRGRFTEAFF
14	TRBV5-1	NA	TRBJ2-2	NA	TGCGCCAGCAGCTCGGACGGGAACACCGGGGAGCTGTTTTTT	CASSSDGNTGELFF
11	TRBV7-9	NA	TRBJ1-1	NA	TGTGCCAGCAGCTTCAGTAAGGAAGCTTTCTTT	CASSFSKEAFF
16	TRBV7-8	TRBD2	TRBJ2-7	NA	TGTGCCAGCAGCTTAGGAGGTGCGGGAGGGCCTGCCGAGCAGTACTTC	CASSLGGAGGPAEQYF
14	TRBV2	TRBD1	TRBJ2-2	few	TGTGCCAGCAGAGACAGGGTCAACACCGGGGAGCTGTTTTTT	CASRDRVNTGELFF
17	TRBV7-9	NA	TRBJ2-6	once	TGTGCCAGCAGCTTAGTGGCAGGGGTGTCTGGGGCCAACGTCCTGACTTTC	CASSLVAGVSGANVLTF
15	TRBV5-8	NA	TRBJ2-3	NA	TGTGCCAGCAGCCCAGGACAGATCATCACAGATACGCAGTATTTT	CASSPGQIITDTQYF